This T cell receptor (beta chain) was recorded in a study of beta chain features in type 1 diabetes. Regarding the study as a whole: All four CD4+ subsets of Type 1 diabetes patients contained TCRB CDR3s that were moderately but significantly shorter.

This clone was detected a few times. Its antigen is still unknown. This CDR3 has 13 residues. Germline CDR1 and CDR2: SQVTM and ANQGSEA. The J segment lost 0 bases and the V segment lost 7 bases, leaving 5 bases of the junction unmatched. Every bit of the isolated RNA underwent reverse transcription, so sequencing read expressed TCRB transcripts. TCRdb's table, derived via immunoSEQ multiplex PCR, lists solely in-frame clones and lacks some. The table records about 350,000 clones, 15% to 20% of them present only once. This chain links TRBV29-1 with TRBJ1-1; 7 nucleotides match TRBD1. This receptor was identified in a woman between 18 and 30 years old in good health. The sample comprised naive CD4+ T cells from blood. CDR3 amino acids: CSATGELNTEAFF. The CDR3 DNA sequence: TGCAGCGCAACAGGGGAATTGAACACTGAAGCTTTCTTT.